Each of the 10 T cell receptor beta chains below was sequenced from the same sample in a study of T cell repertoires in cytomegalovirus infection. Their recognized antigens are unknown. TCRdb reprocessed the reads with MiXCR, giving one entry per CDR3 protein. Of roughly 990,000 distinct CDR3 sequences detected, roughly 30% appear once; the ten largest clones hold around 15%. The sample consisted of cultured CD8+ T cells from PBMCs, taken from culture after CMV antigen stimulation. The receptors derive from a human donor in good health (CMV status not recorded). Some clones in this sample may be carry-over from other donors' samples.

CDR3 protein: CASSHTGTHYSNEQFF. The CDR3 DNA follows: TGTGCCAGCAGCCACACCGGGACCCACTACAGCAATGAGCAGTTCTTC. V and J are TRBV14 and TRBJ2-1; D might be TRBD1 or TRBD2, each matching 5 bases. The CDR3 loop spans 16 amino acids. From germline, CDR1 is SGHDN and CDR2 FVKESK. Between the trimmed V and J ends, which lost 3 bases and 6 bases, there was a span of 18 bases.

The CDR3 spells CASSPPGPQIANYGYTF. The CDR3 DNA follows: TGTGCCAGCTCACCACCCGGGCCTCAGATAGCTAACTATGGCTACACCTTC. The V gene is TRBV18, the J gene TRBJ1-2; D not resolved. Germline assignment: CDR1 KGHSH and CDR2 LQKENI. V lost 0 bases and J lost 0, with 14 bases in between. The CDR3 contains 17 residues.

This sequence joins TRBV6-5 and TRBJ2-7; D is perhaps TRBD1 (6 bases). The CDR3 contains 15 residues. Germline V gene data show CDR1 as MNHEY and CDR2 as SVGAGI. V lost 0 bases to trimming and J lost 0 bases, with 9 bases between them. CDR3 sequence reads: CASSYSRTASYEQYF. The CDR3, as DNA: TGTGCCAGCAGTTACTCAAGGACAGCCTCCTACGAGCAGTACTTC.

This clonotype was counted once. This chain uses TRBV5-1 with TRBJ2-7, with D unclear. The ends were cut back, 4 bases at V and 3 bases at J, with 17 bases in the middle. CDR3 length: 15 residues. The germline gives CDR1 SGHRS, CDR2 YFSETQ. The CDR3 sequence is CASSPRRVENYEQYF. The CDR3 nucleotides read TGCGCCAGCAGCCCAAGACGGGTAGAAAACTACGAGCAGTACTTC.

The table lists this clonotype with a few counts. The chain combines TRBV7-9 with TRBJ1-4; D is ambiguous. Per germline, CDR1 SEHNR and CDR2 FQNEAQ (reference sequence). CDR3 length equals 13 residues. V lost 2 bases and J lost 2, with 3 bases in between. The CDR3 here is CASSLPTNEKLFF. CDR3 in DNA: TGTGCCAGCAGCTTACCCACTAATGAAAAACTGTTTTTT.

This clonotype was observed a few times. The rearrangement joins TRBV6-5 to TRBJ1-5; 7 nucleotides agree with TRBD1. J was trimmed by 4 bases and V by 2 bases; bases with no gene match: 5. In germline, CDR1 is MNHEY, CDR2 SVGAGI. The CDR3 is 15 amino acids. CDR3 sequence: CASSYDREHNQPQHF. The DNA of the CDR3 is TGTGCCAGCAGTTACGACAGGGAGCATAATCAGCCCCAGCATTTT.

CDR3: CASSQNRVEAFF. CDR3 DNA: TGTGCCAGCAGCCAAAACAGGGTAGAAGCTTTCTTT. This chain joins TRBV14 and TRBJ1-1; possible D gene TRBD1, 6 bases. The CDR3 length is 12 residues. Trimming pared 2 bases from V and 8 bases from J, leaving 9 bases between. Germline lookup yields CDR1 SGHDN and CDR2 FVKESK.

This clonotype was picked up a small number of times. The rearrangement uses TRBV6-5 and TRBJ1-2; 11 positions match TRBD1. CDR3 length equals 14 residues. Germline V gene data show CDR1 as MNHEY and CDR2 as SVGAGI. V lost 6 bases, J lost 3 bases, and 3 bases stayed unmatched. For the CDR3, the DNA is TGTGCCAGCAGGAGGACAGGGGGCGACTATGGCTACACCTTC. It translates to CASRRTGGDYGYTF.

DNA of the CDR3: TGTGCCAGTGCCAGGGGGGTCACCGGGGAGCTGTTTTTT. Residues: CASARGVTGELFF. This sequence joins TRBV6-1 and TRBJ2-2; possible D gene TRBD1, 7 bases. Germline V gene data show CDR1 as MNHNS and CDR2 as SASEGT. The CDR3 is 13 amino acids. Trimming cost V 9 bases and J 4 bases, with 12 bases left between them.

This chain uses TRBV12-3 or TRBV12-4 with TRBJ1-1; TRBD1 is a possible D gene (5 bases). Trimming took 10 bases from V and 5 from J, leaving 23 bases between them. The CDR3 sequence is 15 residues long. The CDR3 loop is CAINYPGLSGTEAFF. In DNA form, the CDR3 reads TGTGCCATCAATTACCCAGGGCTTAGCGGTACTGAAGCTTTCTTT.